This T cell receptor beta chain was recovered during a study of OX40 agonist ivuxolimab in advanced cancers. As for the study more broadly: Ivuxolimab, which targeted the costimulatory receptor OX40 (CD134), was an agonistic, fully human IgG2 monoclonal antibody. Intravenous ivuxolimab was administered to patients every 2 weeks at six dose levels: 0.01, 0.1, 0.3, 1.5, 3 and 10 mg/kg. Among the roughly 54 dose-escalation patients, approximately 20 had hepatocellular carcinoma, approximately 15 melanoma, 9 renal cell carcinoma and 9 head and neck cancer. In the dose-escalation cohort, around four fifths of patients were male, and the mean age was 60 years with a range of roughly 23 to 79. Prior anti-PD-1, anti-PD-L1 or anti-CTLA-4 therapy was permitted, and roughly two fifths of dose-escalation patients had received checkpoint inhibitors. Three dose-escalation patients achieved partial responses, one with hepatocellular carcinoma and two with cutaneous melanoma. The point of sequencing TCRbeta in the periphery was to test whether ivuxolimab changed TCR sequence diversity and drove clonal T-cell expansion. The monotherapy dose-escalation portion (N of about 57 patients) of the phase I ivuxolimab trial is reported in the paper.

For sequencing of the TCRbeta CDR3 region, genomic DNA was extracted from the sorted cells. The immunoSEQ Assay was used to sequence the TCRbeta CDR3 regions. TCRdb retrieved this table from immuneACCESS and kept in-frame rearrangements only. Not all clones are present; in checked studies, unresolved V genes account for under half, and no reason is known for the remainder. Within this sample are about 86,000 clones, with roughly 89% of them counted one time only. The top ten clonotypes cover roughly 8.9% of the sample. Worth noting for this clone: This clone's antigen is unknown. Base-call qualities are not available, and no considerably larger clone is one nucleotide away.

Overall study results and their limits: Low levels of normalized T-cell clonal expansion were also seen in some patients who did not respond. Which antigens the clonally expanded peripheral T cells were specific for was not determined. After ivuxolimab, expanded clones were on average more numerous among CD8+ T cells than among CD4+ T cells. At doses of 0.1 to 3.0 mg/kg, clonal expansion of both CD4+ and CD8+ T cells in blood was seen between baseline and week 6. In the 0.1-3.0 mg/kg groups, partial responders had among the lowest normalized peripheral clonal expansion, particularly in CD8+ T cells.

Patients with autoimmune disease history or receiving systemic immunosuppression were excluded from the trial. In every dose cohort, peripheral blood was drawn for TCR sequencing at baseline, cycle 4 day 1, and cycle 7 day 1. The samples were drawn from a first-in-human, open-label, multicenter phase I dose-escalation trial of ivuxolimab. Adults with locally advanced or metastatic melanoma, renal cell carcinoma, hepatocellular carcinoma or head and neck squamous cell carcinoma were enrolled in the trial. CD4+ and CD8+ T cells were sorted separately from peripheral blood before TCR sequencing. Taken from cysteine to phenylalanine, the CDR3 has 15 residues. Only CDR3 DNA remains: 45 bases, in frame from the first base. V and J lose 7 bases and 1 base, and a span of 16 bases separates them. The germline V gene specifies SGHTA as CDR1 and FQGNSA as CDR2.

This TCR came from an adult with an advanced solid tumor such as melanoma, head and neck, liver or kidney cancer. This material consisted of CD4+ or CD8+ T cells sorted from blood, taken in a trial of the OX40 agonist ivuxolimab. The rearranged segments are TRBV7-2 and TRBJ1-1, with the D gene not confidently named. The DNA reads as follows: TGTGCCAGCACATACGTAGGATTGGCGAACACTGAAGCTTTCTTT. Its amino acids are CASTYVGLANTEAFF. The CDR3 plus the reference TRBV7-2 and TRBJ1-1 genes for the other parts give the full variable domain: GAGVSQSPSNKVTEKGKDVELRCDPISGHTALYWYRQSLGQGLEFLIYFQGNSAPDKSGLPSDRFSAERTGGSVSTLTIQRTQQEDSAVYLCASTYVGLANTEAFFGQGTRLTVV.